This TCR beta chain was identified in a study of T cells in localized non-small cell lung cancer. V lost 5 bases, J lost 4 bases, and 9 bases lay in between. The CDR3 extends over 14 amino acids. Per the germline V gene, CDR1 is MNHNS and CDR2 is SASEGT. The method was immunoSEQ multiplex PCR; TCRdb's version includes in-frame clones alone and lacks a portion of them. The sample holds about 17,000 clones, about 86% seen once. This sample comprised peripheral blood, obtained before any cancer treatment. This TCR was recovered from a male donor aged 60 or older with stage III lung adenocarcinoma. The rearrangement joins TRBV6-1 to TRBJ1-6; no reliable D call. CDR3 region: CASSPRGYNSPLHF. The DNA of the CDR3 is TGTGCCAGCAGTCCTCGAGGTTATAATTCACCCCTCCACTTT.